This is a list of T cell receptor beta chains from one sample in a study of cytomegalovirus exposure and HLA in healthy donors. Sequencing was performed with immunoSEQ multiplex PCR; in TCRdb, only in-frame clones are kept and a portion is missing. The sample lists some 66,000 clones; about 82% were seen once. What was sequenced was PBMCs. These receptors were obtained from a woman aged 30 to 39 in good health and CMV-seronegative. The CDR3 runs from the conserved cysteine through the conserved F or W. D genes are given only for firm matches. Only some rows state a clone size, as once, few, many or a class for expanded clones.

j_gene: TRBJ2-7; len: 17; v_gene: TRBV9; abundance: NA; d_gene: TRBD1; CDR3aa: CASSVDAGGFLGYEQYF; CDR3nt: TGTGCCAGCAGCGTAGATGCAGGGGGATTTTTGGGCTACGAGCAGTACTTC
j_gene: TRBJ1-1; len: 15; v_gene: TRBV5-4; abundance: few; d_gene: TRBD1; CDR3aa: CASSLETGLNTEAFF; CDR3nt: TGTGCCAGCAGCTTGGAGACAGGGTTGAACACTGAAGCTTTCTTT
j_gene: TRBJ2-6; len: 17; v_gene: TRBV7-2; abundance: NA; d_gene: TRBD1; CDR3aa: CASSIGTGGFGANVLTF; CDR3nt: TGTGCCAGCAGCATCGGGACAGGGGGCTTTGGGGCCAACGTCCTGACTTTC
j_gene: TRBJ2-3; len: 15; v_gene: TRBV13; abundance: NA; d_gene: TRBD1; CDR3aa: CASSSRYGQGDTQYF; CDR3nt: TGTGCCAGCAGCTCAAGATACGGACAGGGGGATACGCAGTATTTT
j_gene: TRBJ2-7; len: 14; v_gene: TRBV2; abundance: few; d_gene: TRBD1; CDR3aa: CASSRTGGRGEQYF; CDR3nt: TGTGCCAGCAGTAGGACAGGGGGCAGGGGGGAGCAGTACTTC
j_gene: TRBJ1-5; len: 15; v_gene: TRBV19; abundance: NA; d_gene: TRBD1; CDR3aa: CASTHQQGAGQPQHF; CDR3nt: TGTGCCAGTACTCATCAACAGGGGGCAGGCCAGCCCCAGCATTTT
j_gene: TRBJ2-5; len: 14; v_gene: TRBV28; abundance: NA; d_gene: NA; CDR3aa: CASRRTGFQETQYF; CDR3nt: TGTGCCAGCAGGCGTACAGGATTCCAAGAGACCCAGTACTTC
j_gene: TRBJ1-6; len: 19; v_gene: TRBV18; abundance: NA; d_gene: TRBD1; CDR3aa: CASSPPRDRISSYNSPLHF; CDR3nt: TGTGCCAGCTCACCACCTCGGGACAGAATAAGCTCCTATAATTCACCCCTCCACTTT
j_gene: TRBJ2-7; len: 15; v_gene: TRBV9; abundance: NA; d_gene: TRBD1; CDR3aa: CASSATGQGANEQYF; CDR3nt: TGTGCCAGCAGCGCAACGGGACAGGGGGCCAACGAGCAGTACTTC
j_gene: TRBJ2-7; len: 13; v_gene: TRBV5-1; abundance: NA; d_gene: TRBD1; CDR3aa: CASGQGSSYEQYF; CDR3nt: TGCGCCAGCGGACAGGGAAGCTCCTACGAGCAGTACTTC
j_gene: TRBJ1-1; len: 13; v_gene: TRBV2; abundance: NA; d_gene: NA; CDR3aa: CASSASQNTEAFF; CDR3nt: TGTGCCAGCAGTGCGAGTCAGAACACTGAAGCTTTCTTT
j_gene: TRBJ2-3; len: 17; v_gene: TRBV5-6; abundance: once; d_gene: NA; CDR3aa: CASSYDPHSGVGDTQYF; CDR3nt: TGTGCCAGCAGCTATGACCCTCACTCAGGGGTGGGAGATACGCAGTATTTT
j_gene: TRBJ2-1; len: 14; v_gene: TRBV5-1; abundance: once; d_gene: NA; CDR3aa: CASSLGGGMNEQFF; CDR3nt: TGCGCCAGCAGCTTGGGAGGGGGTATGAATGAGCAGTTCTTC
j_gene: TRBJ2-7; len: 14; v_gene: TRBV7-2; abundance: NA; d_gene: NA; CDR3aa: CASSLGPLSGEQYF; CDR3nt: TGTGCCAGCAGCTTAGGCCCCCTTTCGGGAGAGCAGTACTTC
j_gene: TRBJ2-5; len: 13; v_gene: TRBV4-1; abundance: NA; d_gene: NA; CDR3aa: CASSLTRSYEQYF; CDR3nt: TGCGCCAGCAGCCTGACTAGGTCCTACGAACAGTACTTC
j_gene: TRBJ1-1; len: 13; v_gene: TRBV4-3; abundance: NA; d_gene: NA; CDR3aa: CASSRRQRDRAFF; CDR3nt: TGCGCCAGCAGCCGGAGACAGCGGGACCGGGCTTTCTTT
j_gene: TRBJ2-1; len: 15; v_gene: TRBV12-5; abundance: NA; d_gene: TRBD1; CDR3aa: CASGYGTGYYNEQFF; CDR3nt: TGTGCTAGTGGCTACGGGACAGGGTACTACAATGAGCAGTTCTTC
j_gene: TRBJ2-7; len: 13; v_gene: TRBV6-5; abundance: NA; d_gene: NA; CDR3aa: CASSYREWSEQYF; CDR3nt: TGTGCCAGCAGTTATCGTGAGTGGAGCGAGCAGTACTTC
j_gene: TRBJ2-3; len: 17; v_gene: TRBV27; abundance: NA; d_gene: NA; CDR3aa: CASSKLQTGEDTDTQYF; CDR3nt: TGTGCCAGCAGTAAACTCCAAACAGGGGAGGACACAGATACGCAGTATTTT
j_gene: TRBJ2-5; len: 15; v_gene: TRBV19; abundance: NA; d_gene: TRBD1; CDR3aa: CASSIGDRGQETQYF; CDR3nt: TGTGCCAGTAGTATCGGGGACAGGGGGCAAGAGACCCAGTACTTC
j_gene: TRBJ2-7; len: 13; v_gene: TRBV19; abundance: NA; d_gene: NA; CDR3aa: CASSMSGAYEQYF; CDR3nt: TGTGCCAGTAGTATGTCAGGGGCATACGAGCAGTACTTC
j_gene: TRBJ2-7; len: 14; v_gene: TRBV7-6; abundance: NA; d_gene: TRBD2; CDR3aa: CASSSSGSAYEQYF; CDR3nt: TGTGCCAGCAGCTCGAGCGGGAGTGCCTACGAGCAGTACTTC
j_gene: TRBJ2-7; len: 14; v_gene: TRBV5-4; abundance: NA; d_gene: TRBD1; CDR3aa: CASSPGTGGYEQYF; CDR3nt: TGTGCCAGCAGCCCCGGGACAGGAGGGTACGAGCAGTACTTC
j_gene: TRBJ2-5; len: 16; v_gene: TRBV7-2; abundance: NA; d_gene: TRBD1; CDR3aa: CASSYTRQGVMREQYF; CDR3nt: TGTGCCAGCAGCTACACCCGACAGGGGGTAATGAGGGAGCAGTACTTC
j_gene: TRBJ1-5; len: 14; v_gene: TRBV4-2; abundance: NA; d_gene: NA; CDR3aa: CASSQGIRGQPQHF; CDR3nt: TGTGCCAGCAGCCAAGGGATAAGAGGTCAGCCCCAGCATTTT
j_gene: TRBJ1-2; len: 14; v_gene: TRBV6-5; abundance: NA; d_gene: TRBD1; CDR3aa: CASSYGTGNYGYTF; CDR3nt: TGTGCCAGCAGCTACGGGACAGGGAACTATGGCTACACCTTC
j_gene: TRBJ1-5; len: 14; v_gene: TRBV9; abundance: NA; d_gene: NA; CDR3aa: CASSVGAGIDTMHF; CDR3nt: NA
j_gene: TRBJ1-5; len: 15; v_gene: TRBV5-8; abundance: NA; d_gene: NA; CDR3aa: CASSPDIYSNQPQHF; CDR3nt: TGTGCCAGCAGCCCGGACATTTATAGCAATCAGCCCCAGCATTTT
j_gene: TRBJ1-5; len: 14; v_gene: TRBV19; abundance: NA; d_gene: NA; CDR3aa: CASSIRGTNQPQHF; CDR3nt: TGTGCCAGTAGTATCCGGGGTACCAATCAGCCCCAGCATTTT
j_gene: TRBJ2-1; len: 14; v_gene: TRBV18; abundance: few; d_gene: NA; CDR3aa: CASSPRRGYNEQFF; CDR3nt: TGTGCCAGCTCACCGCGACGCGGCTACAATGAGCAGTTCTTC
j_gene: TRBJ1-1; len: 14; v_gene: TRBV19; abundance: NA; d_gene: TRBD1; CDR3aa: CASSITGEYTEAFF; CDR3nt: TGTGCCAGTAGTATAACAGGGGAGTACACTGAAGCTTTCTTT
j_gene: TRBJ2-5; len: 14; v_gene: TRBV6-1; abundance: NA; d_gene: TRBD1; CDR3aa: CASSWDRVIETQYF; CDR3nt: TGTGCCAGCAGCTGGGACAGGGTAATAGAGACCCAGTACTTC
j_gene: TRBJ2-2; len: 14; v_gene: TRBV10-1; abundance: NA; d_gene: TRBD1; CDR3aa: CASQDRVESGELFF; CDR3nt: TGCGCCAGCCAGGACAGGGTCGAATCCGGGGAGCTGTTTTTT
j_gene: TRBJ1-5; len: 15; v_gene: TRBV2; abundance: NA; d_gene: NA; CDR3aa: CASSVARGSNQPQHF; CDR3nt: TGTGCCAGCAGTGTGGCCAGGGGAAGCAATCAGCCCCAGCATTTT
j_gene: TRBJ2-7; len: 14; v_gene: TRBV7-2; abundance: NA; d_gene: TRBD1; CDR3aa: CASSYGQGPYEQYF; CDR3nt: TGTGCCAGCAGCTATGGACAGGGGCCCTACGAGCAGTACTTC
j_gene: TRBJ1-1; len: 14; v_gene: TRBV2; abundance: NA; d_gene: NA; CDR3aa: CASIFARGNPEAFF; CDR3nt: TGTGCCAGCATCTTTGCCAGAGGGAACCCTGAAGCTTTCTTT
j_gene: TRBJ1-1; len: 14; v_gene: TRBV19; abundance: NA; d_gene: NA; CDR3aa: CASSIDAPGTEAFF; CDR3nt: TGTGCCAGTAGTATTGACGCCCCGGGCACTGAAGCTTTCTTT
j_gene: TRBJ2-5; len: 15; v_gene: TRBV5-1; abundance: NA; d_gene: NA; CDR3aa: CASSLDTTGQETQYF; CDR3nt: TGCGCCAGCAGCTTGGACACAACAGGGCAAGAGACCCAGTACTTC
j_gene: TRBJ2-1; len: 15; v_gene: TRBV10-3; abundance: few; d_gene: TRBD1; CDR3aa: CAISELGTGADEQFF; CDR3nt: TGTGCCATCAGTGAGTTGGGGACAGGGGCCGATGAGCAGTTCTTC
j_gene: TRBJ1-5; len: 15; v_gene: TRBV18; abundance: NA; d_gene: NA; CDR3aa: CASSPSGMSNQPQHF; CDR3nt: TGTGCCAGCTCACCTTCAGGGATGAGCAATCAGCCCCAGCATTTT
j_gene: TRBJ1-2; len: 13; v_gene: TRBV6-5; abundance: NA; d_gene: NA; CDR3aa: CASSRRQNYGYTF; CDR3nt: TGTGCCAGCAGCCGCAGACAGAACTATGGCTACACCTTC
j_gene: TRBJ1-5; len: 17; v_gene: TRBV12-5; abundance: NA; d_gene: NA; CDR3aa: CASGLGRWQGSNQPQHF; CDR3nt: TGTGCTAGTGGTTTGGGTAGGTGGCAGGGGAGCAATCAGCCCCAGCATTTT
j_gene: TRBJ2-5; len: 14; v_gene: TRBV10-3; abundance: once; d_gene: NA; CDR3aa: CAISEALAGETQYF; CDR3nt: TGTGCCATCAGTGAGGCACTCGCGGGGGAGACCCAGTACTTC
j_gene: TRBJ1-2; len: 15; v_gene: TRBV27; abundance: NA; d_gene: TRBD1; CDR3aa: CASSFAGQGIYGYTF; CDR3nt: TGTGCCAGCAGTTTCGCGGGACAGGGAATCTATGGCTACACCTTC
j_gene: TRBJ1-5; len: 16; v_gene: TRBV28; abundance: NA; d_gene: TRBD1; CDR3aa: CASTFRAGGGNQPQHF; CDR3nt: TGTGCCAGCACCTTCCGGGCAGGGGGAGGCAATCAGCCCCAGCATTTT
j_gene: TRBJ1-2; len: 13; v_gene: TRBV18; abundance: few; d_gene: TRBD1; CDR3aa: CASSPTGESGYTF; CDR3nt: TGTGCCAGCTCACCTACAGGGGAGAGTGGCTACACCTTC
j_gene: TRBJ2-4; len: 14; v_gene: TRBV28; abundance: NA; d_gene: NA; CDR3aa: CASREGLAKNIQYF; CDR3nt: TGTGCCAGCAGGGAAGGACTAGCCAAAAACATTCAGTACTTC
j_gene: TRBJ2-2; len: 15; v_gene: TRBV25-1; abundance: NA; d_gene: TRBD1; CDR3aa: CASSEKGTGGGELFF; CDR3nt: TGTGCCAGCAGTGAGAAAGGGACAGGCGGCGGGGAGCTGTTTTTT
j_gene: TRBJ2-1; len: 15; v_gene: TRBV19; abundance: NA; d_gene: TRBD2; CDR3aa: CASSMWSGGADEQFF; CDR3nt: TGTGCCAGTAGTATGTGGAGCGGGGGGGCCGATGAGCAGTTCTTC
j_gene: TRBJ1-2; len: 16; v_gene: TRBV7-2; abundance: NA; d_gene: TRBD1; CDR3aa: CASSLGFGSGGEGYTF; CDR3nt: TGTGCCAGCAGCTTAGGGTTTGGGTCAGGGGGCGAAGGCTACACCTTC
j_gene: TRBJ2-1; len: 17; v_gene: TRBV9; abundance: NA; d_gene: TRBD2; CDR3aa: CASSVDLTSATYNEQFF; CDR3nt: TGTGCCAGCAGCGTAGATCTTACTAGCGCCACCTACAATGAGCAGTTCTTC
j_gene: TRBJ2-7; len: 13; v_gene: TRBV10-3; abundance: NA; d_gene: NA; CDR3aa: CAISEQITYEQYF; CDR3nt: TGTGCCATCAGTGAGCAGATTACCTACGAGCAGTACTTC
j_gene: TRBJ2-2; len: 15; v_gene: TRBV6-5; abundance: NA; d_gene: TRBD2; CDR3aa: CASSITSVTTGELFF; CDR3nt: TGTGCCAGCAGTATCACTAGCGTCACCACCGGGGAGCTGTTTTTT
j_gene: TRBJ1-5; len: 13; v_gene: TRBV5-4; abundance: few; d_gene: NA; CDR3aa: CASSLDGDQPQHF; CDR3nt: TGTGCCAGCAGCTTGGACGGAGATCAGCCCCAGCATTTT
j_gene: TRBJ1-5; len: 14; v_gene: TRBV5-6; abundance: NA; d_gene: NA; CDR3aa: CASSFGQINQPQHF; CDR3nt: TGTGCCAGCAGCTTTGGACAGATCAATCAGCCCCAGCATTTT